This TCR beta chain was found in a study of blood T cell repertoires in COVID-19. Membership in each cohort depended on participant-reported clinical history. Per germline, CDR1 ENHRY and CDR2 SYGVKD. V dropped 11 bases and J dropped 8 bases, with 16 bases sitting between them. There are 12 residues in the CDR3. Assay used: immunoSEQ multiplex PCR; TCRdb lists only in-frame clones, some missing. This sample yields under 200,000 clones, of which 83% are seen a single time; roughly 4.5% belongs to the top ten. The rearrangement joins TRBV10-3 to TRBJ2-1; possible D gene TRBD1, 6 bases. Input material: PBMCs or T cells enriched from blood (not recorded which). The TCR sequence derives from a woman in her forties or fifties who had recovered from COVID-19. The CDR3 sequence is CAVQDRGYEQFF. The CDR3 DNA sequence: TGTGCCGTCCAGGACAGAGGCTATGAGCAGTTCTTC.